This T cell receptor beta chain appears in the sequencing data of a study of T-cell memory formation after mild COVID-19. About the research overall: The two donors had largely donor-specific TCR clusters. Study-wide findings and caveats: Mostly located in CM and EM were contracting CD4+ clones, with contracting CD8+ clones located in EMRA. In pre-infection memory, a portion of responding clones appeared, which suggested that cross-reactive memory joined.

V lost 2 bases and J lost 10, with 21 bases in between. The V gene's germline CDR1 is MGHRA and CDR2 YSYEKL. CDR3 length: 17 residues. Remarks on this clonotype: Antigen: not known.

TCRdb re-called the 5' RACE reads through MiXCR, storing one row per CDR3 protein. The data show about 130,000 distinct CDR3 sequences, less than 6.5% seen once. The sample taken for sequencing was PBMCs or a T cell subset sorted from them (not recorded which). The V gene is TRBV4-1, the J gene TRBJ1-6; D remains ambiguous. This sequence originates from an adult woman who had mild COVID-19 (a few samples of this study predate the infection). Cell type and time point are not known. The CDR3 reads CASSQPRFERRLSPLHF. The CDR3 coding sequence is TGCGCCAGCAGCCAACCAAGATTCGAACGGCGGTTATCACCCCTCCACTTT.